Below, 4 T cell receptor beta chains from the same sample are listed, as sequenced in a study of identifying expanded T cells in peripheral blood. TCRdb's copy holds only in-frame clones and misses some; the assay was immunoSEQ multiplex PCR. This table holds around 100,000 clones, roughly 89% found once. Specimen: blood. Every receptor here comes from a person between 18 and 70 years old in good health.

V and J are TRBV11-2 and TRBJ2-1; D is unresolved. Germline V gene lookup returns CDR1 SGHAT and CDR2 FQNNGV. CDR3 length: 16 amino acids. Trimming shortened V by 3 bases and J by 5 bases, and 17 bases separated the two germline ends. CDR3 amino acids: CASSLKLSGFHNEQFF. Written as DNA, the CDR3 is TGTGCCAGCAGCTTGAAATTATCTGGCTTTCACAATGAGCAGTTCTTC. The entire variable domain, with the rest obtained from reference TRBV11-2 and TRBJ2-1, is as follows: EAGVAQSPRYKIIEKRQSVAFWCNPISGHATLYWYQQILGQGPKLLIQFQNNGVVDDSQLPKDRFSAERLKGVDSTLKIQPAKLEDSAVYLCASSLKLSGFHNEQFFGPGTRLTVL.

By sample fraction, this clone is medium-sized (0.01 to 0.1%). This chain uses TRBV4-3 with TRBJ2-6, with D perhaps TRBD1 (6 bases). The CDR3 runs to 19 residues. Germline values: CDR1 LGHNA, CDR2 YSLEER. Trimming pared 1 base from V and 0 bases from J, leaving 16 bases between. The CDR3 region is CASSQGTQGPSSGANVLTF. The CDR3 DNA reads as TGCGCCAGCAGCCAAGGAACTCAGGGGCCGAGCTCTGGGGCCAACGTCCTGACTTTC.

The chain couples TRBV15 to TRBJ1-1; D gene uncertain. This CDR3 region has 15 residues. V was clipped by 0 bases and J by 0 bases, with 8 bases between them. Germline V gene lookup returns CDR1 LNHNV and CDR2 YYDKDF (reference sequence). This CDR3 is CATSRDRSVNTEAFF. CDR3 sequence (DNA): TGTGCCACCAGCAGAGATCGGTCAGTGAACACTGAAGCTTTCTTT.

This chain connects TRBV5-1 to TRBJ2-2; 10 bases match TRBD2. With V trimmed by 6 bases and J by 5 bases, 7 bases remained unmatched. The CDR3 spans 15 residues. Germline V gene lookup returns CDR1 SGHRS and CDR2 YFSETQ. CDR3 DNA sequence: TGCGCCAGCAACCGTCTAGCGGGGGCTACCGGGGAGCTGTTTTTT. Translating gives CASNRLAGATGELFF.